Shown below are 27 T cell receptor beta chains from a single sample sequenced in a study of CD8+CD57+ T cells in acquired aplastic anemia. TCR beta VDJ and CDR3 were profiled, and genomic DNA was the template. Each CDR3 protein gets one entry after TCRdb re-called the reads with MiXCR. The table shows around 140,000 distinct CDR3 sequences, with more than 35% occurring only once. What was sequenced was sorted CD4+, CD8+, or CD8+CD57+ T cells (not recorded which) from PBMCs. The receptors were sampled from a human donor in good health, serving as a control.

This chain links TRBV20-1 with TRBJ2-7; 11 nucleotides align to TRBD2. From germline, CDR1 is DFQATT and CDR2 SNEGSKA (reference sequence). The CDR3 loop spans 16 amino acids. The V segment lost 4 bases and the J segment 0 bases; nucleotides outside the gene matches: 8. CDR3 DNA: TGCAGTGCTACAACTAGCGGGGGCCCGAGCTCCTACGAGCAGTACTTC. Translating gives CSATTSGGPSSYEQYF.

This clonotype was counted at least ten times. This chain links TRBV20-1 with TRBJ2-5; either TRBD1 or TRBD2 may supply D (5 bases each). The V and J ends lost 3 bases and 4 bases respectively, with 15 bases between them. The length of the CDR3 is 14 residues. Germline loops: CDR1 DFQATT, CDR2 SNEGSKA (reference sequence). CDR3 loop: CSASGTQGTETQYF. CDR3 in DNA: TGCAGTGCTAGCGGGACCCAAGGTACAGAGACCCAGTACTTC.

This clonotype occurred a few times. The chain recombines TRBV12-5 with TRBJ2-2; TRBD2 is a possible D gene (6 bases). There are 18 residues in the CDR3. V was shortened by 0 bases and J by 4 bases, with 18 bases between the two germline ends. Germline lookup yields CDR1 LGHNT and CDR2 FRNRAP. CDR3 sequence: CASGLVRDGGRGTGELFF. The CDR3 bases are TGTGCTAGTGGTTTGGTACGCGACGGGGGTAGGGGCACCGGGGAGCTGTTTTTT.

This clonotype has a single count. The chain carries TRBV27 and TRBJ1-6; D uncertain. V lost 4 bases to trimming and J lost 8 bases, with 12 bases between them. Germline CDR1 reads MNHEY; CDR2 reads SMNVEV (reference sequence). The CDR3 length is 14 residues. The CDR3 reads CASSWGIKDSPLHF. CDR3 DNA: TGTGCCAGCAGTTGGGGTATTAAGGATTCACCCCTCCACTTT.

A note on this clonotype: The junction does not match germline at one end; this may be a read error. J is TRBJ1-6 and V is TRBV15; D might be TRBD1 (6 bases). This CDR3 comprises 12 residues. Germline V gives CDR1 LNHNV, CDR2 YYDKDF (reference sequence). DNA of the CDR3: TGCGCCACTGGGGAGGGGGATTCACCCCTCCACTTT. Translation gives CATGEGDSPLHF.

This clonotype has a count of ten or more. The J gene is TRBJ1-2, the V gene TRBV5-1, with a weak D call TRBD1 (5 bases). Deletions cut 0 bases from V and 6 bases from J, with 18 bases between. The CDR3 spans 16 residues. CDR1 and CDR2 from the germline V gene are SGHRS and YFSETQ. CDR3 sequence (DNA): TGCGCCAGCAGCTTGGCCCCTTCCGGGACTTCGAATGGCTACACCTTC. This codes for CASSLAPSGTSNGYTF.

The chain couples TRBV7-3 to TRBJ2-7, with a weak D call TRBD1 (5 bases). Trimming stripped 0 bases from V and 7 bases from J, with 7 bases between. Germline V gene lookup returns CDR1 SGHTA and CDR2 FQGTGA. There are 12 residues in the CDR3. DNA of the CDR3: TGTGCCAGCAGCTTAACGGGGCAAGAGCAGTACTTC. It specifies CASSLTGQEQYF.

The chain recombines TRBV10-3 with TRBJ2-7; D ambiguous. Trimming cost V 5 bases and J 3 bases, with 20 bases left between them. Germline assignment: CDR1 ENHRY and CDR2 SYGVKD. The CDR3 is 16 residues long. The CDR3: CAISRSATSDNYEQYF. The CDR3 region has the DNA TGTGCCATCAGTCGTAGTGCCACCAGTGACAACTACGAGCAGTACTTC.

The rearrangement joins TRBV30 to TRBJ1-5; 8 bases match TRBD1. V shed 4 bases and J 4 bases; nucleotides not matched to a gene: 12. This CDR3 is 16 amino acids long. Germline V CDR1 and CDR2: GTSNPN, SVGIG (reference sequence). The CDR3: CAWMRIGRQGNQPQHF. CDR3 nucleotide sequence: TGTGCCTGGATGCGAATTGGCAGACAGGGGAATCAGCCCCAGCATTTT.

DNA for the CDR3: TGTGCCAGTAGTGATAGGGGCAATGAGCAGTTCTTC. As protein: CASSDRGNEQFF. The chain links TRBV19 to TRBJ2-1, with TRBD1 as a possible D gene (5 bases). CDR3 size: 12 residues. Trimming left V 5 bases short and J 6 bases short, with 8 bases between. Germline V lookup: CDR1 LNHDA, CDR2 SQIVND (reference sequence).

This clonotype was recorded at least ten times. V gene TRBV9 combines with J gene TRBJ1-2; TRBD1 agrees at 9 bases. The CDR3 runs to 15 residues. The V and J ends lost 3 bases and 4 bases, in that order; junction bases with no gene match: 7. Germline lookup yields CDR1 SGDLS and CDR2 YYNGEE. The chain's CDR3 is CASSGYTGGGYGYTF. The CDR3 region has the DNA TGTGCCAGCAGCGGGTACACAGGGGGCGGCTATGGCTACACCTTC.

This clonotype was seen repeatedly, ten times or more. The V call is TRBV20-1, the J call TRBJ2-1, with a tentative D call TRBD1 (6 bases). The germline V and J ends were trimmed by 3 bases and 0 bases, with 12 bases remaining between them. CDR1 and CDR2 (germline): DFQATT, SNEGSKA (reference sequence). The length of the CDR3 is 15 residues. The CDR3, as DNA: TGCAGTGCTAGTGGACAGACGAGCTCCTACAATGAGCAGTTCTTC. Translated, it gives CSASGQTSSYNEQFF.

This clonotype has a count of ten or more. CDR3 sequence reads: CASSLTGSYEQYF. The CDR3 region has the DNA TGTGCCAGCAGCCTGACAGGATCGTACGAGCAGTACTTC. The gene calls are TRBV5-4 and TRBJ2-7; D might be TRBD1 (6 bases). This CDR3 is built from 13 residues. The V gene's germline CDR1 is SGHNT and CDR2 YYREEE (reference sequence). Trimming stripped 4 bases from V and 4 bases from J, with 12 bases between.

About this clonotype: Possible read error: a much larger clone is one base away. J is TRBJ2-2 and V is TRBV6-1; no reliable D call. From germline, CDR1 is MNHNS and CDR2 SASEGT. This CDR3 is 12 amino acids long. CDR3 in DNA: TGTGTCAGCACACTGTCGTTTGGGGAGCTGTTTTTT. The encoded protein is CVSTLSFGELFF.

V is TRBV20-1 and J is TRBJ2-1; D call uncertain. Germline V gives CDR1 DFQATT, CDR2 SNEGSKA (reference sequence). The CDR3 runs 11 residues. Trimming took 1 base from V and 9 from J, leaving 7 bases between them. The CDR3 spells CSARGPTEQFF. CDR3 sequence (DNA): TGCAGTGCTAGAGGTCCGACTGAGCAGTTCTTC.

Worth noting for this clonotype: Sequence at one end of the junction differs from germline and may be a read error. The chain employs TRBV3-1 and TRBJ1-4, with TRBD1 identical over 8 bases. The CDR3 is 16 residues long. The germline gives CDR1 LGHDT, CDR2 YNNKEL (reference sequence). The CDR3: CASSRVRGTGNEKLSF. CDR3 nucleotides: TGTGCCAGCAGTCGCGTACGCGGGACAGGTAATGAAAAACTGTCTTTT.

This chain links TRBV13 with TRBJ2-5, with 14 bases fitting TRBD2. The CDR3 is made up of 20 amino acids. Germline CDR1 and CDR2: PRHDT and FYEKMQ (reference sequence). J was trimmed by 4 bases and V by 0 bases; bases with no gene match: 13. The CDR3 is CASSLGPGTSGRSLGETQYF. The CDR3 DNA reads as TGTGCCAGCAGCTTAGGCCCTGGGACTAGCGGGAGAAGTTTAGGAGAGACCCAGTACTTC.

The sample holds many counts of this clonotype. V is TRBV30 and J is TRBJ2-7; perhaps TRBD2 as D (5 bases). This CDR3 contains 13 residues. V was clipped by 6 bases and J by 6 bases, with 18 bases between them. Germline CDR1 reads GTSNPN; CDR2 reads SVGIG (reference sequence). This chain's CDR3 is CACLAEGAGEQYF. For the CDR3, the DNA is TGTGCCTGCCTAGCAGAGGGAGCCGGCGAGCAGTACTTC.

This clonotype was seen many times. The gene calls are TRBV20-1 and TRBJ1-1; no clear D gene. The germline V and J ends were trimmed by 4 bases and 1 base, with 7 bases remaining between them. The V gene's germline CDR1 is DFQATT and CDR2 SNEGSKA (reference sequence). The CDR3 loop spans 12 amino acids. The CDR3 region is CSAIWQNTEAFF. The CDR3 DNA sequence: TGCAGTGCTATCTGGCAGAACACTGAAGCTTTCTTT.

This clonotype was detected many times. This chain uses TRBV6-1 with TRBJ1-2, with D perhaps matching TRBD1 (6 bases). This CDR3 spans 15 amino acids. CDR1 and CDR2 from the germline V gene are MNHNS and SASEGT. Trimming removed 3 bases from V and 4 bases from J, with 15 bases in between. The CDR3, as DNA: TGTGCCAGCAGTGATGGGGGGGGCCTTTTCTATGGCTACACCTTC. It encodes CASSDGGGLFYGYTF.

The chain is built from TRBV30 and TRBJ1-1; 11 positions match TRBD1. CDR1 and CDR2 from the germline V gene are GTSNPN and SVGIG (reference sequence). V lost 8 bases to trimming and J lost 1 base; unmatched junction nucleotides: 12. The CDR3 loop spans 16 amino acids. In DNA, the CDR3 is TGTGCCGGCAAAAGCAGGGACAGGGGGACGAACACTGAAGCTTTCTTT. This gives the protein CAGKSRDRGTNTEAFF.

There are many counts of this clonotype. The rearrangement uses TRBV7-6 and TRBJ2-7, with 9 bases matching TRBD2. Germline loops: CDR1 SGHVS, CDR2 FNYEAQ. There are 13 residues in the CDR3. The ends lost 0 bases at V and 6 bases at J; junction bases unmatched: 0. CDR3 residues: CASSLAAGGEQYF. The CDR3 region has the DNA TGTGCCAGCAGCTTAGCAGCGGGGGGCGAGCAGTACTTC.

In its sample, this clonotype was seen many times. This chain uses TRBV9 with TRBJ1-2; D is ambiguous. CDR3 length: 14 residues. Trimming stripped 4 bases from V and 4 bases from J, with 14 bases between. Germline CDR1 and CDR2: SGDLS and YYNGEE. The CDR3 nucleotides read TGTGCCAGCAGCTCCCAGACGGGGATCTATGGCTACACCTTC. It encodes CASSSQTGIYGYTF.

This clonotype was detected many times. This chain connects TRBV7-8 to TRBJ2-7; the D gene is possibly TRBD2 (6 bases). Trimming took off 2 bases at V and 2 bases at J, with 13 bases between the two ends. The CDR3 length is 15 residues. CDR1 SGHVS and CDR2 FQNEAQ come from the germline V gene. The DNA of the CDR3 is TGTGCCAGCAGCTTACGGGGGTTCGGGGCCTACGAGCAGTACTTC. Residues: CASSLRGFGAYEQYF. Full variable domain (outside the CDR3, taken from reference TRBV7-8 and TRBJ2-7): GAGVSQSPRYKVAKRGQDVALRCDPISGHVSLFWYQQALGQGPEFLTYFQNEAQLDKSGLPSDRFFAERPEGSVSTLKIQRTQQEDSAVYLCASSLRGFGAYEQYFGPGTRLTVT.

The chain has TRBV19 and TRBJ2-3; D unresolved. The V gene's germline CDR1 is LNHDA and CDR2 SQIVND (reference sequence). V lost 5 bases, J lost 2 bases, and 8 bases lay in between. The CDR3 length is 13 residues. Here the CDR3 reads CASSYTFTDTQYF. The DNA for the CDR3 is TGTGCCAGTAGTTACACCTTCACAGATACGCAGTATTTT.

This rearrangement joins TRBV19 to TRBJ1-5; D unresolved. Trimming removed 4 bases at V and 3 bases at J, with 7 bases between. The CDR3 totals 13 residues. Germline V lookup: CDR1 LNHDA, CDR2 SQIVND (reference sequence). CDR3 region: CASSKQINQPQHF. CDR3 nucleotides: TGTGCCAGTAGTAAACAGATCAATCAGCCCCAGCATTTT.

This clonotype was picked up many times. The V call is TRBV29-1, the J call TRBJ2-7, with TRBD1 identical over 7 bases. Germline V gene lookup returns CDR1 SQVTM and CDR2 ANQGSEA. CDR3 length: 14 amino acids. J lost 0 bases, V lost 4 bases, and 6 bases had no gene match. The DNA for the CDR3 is TGCAGCGTTGGTAACAGGGGCATCTCCTACGAGCAGTACTTC. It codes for CSVGNRGISYEQYF.